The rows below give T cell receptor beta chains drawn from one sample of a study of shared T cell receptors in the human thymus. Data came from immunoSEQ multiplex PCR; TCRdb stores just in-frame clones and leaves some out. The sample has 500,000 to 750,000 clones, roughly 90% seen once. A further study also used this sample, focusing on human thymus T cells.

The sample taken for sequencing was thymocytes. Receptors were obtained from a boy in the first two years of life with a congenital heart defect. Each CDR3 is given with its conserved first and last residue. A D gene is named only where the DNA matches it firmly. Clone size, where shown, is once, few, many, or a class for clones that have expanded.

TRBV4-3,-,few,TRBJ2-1,TGCGCCAGCAGCTCCCGGAGTATCTACAATGAGCAGTTCTTC,CASSSRSIYNEQFF
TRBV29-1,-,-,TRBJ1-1,TGCAGCGCCGTGTGGAACACTGAAGCTTTCTTT,CSAVWNTEAFF
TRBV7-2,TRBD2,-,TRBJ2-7,TGTGCCAGCAGCTTAGGGGTTAGCGGGCCCAGCTCCTACGAGCAGTACTTC,CASSLGVSGPSSYEQYF
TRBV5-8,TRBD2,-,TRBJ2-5,TGTGCCAGCACGCCCGCGGGAGTCCGGGAGACCCAGTACTTC,CASTPAGVRETQYF
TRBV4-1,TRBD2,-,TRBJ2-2,TGCGCCAGCAGCCATCTCCGGACTAGCGAGAACACCGGGGAGCTGTTTTTT,CASSHLRTSENTGELFF
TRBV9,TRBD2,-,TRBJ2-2,TGTGCCAGCAGCGTCGGGGGGATCCACACCGGGGAGCTGTTTTTT,CASSVGGIHTGELFF
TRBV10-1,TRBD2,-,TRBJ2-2,TGCGCCAGCAAGCCGACTTGCGGGAGCGGGGAACCCGGGGAGCTGTTTTTT,CASKPTCGSGEPGELFF
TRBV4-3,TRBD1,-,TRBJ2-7,TGCGCCAGCAGCCAAGGGACAGGGGGGAAGCCGACCTACGAGCAGTACTTC,CASSQGTGGKPTYEQYF
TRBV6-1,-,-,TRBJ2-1,TGTGCCAGCAGTGGCGGGCTAGGCAATGAGCAGTTCTTC,CASSGGLGNEQFF
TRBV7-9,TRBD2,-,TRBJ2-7,TGTGCCAGCAGCTTAACTAGCGGCTACGAGCAGTACTTC,CASSLTSGYEQYF
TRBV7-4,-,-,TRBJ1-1,TGTGCCAGCAGCTCCGGGAGCATTGCGAACACTGAAGCTTTCTTT,CASSSGSIANTEAFF
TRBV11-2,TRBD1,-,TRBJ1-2,TGTGCCAGCAGCTCCTCACGGACAGGGGTTCCCTATGGCTACACCTTC,CASSSSRTGVPYGYTF
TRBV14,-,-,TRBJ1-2,TGTGCCAGCAGCCCAACTCCCGGAGCTAACTATGGCTACACCTTC,CASSPTPGANYGYTF
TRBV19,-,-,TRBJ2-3,TGTGCCAGTAGTATGCAGGCTAGCACAGATACGCAGTATTTT,CASSMQASTDTQYF
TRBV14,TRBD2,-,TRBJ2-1,TGTGCCAGCAGCTCTCGTAAGACAGCGGGAGTACATGAGCAGTTCTTC,CASSSRKTAGVHEQFF
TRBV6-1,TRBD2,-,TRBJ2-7,TGTGCCAGCAGTGGTAACCTAGCGGGAGACGAGCAGTACTTC,CASSGNLAGDEQYF
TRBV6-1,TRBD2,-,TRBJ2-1,TGTGCCAGCACTATCCTACTAGCGGGACGCAATGAGCAGTTCTTC,CASTILLAGRNEQFF
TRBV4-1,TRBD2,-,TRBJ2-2,TGCGCCAGCAGCCAAGATTACGCTAGCGGGAGAGCCACTGCGAACACCGGGGAGCTGTTTTTT,CASSQDYASGRATANTGELFF
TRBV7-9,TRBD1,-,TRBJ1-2,TGTGCCAGCAGGATACCTTTAGGGACAGACGACGGCTATGGCTACACCTTC,CASRIPLGTDDGYGYTF
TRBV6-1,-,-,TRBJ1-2,TGTGCCAGCAGTGAAAGGCCAGGGGCCTATGGCTACACCTTC,CASSERPGAYGYTF
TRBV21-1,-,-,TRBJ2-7,TGTGCCAGCAGCAAAGACGGTGGGGGGGCTAGGGAGCAGTACTTC,CASSKDGGGAREQYF
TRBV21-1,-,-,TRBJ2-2,TGTGCCAGCAGGCCAGGTGCCGGGGAGCTGTTTTTT,CASRPGAGELFF
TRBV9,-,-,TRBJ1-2,TGTGCCAGCAGCGTAGTTGAAGACACTAACTATGGCTACACCTTC,CASSVVEDTNYGYTF
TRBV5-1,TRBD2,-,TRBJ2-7,TGCGCCAGCAGCTTGGACGGAGCGGGAGGGACGGATGAGCAGTACTTC,CASSLDGAGGTDEQYF
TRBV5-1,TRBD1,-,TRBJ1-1,TGCGCCACCTCCATCACGGGACAGGGCCTCTTTGAACCTTACATGAACACTGAAGCTTTCTTT,CATSITGQGLFEPYMNTEAFF
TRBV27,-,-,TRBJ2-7,TGTGCCAGCTACGTAGACGAGCAGTACTTC,CASYVDEQYF
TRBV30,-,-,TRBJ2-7,TGTGCCTGGATCGGCAGGGCAGTGGCGTATGAGCAGTACTTC,CAWIGRAVAYEQYF
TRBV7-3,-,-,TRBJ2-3,TGTGCCAGCAGCTTATCGGCGGACACAGATACGCAGTATTTT,CASSLSADTDTQYF
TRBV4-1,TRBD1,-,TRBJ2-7,TGCGCCAGCAGCGCAAGACAGGGTTGGTACGAGCAGTACTTC,CASSARQGWYEQYF
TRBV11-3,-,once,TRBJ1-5,TGTGCCAGCAGCTCCCCCGGGACAAGCCCTAATCAGCCCCAGCATTTT,CASSSPGTSPNQPQHF
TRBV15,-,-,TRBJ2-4,TGTGCCACCAGCAGAGATAACCCCACAGGGAAGGTCTCCAAAAACATTCAGTACTTC,CATSRDNPTGKVSKNIQYF
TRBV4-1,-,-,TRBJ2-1,TGCGCCTCGAAGGGGATTATTTACAATGAGCAGTTCTTC,CASKGIIYNEQFF
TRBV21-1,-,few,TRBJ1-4,TGTGCCAGCAGCAAACCCGGCTCGGGACAGCAGAATGAAAAACTGTTTTTT,CASSKPGSGQQNEKLFF
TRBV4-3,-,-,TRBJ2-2,TGCGCCAGCAGCCAGAGTAACAGGGTGGCCGGGGAGCTGTTTTTT,CASSQSNRVAGELFF
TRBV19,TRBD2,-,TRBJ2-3,TGTGCCAGTAGTACCAACGGTAGGGGGCTAGCGGGAAGAGATACGCAGTATTTT,CASSTNGRGLAGRDTQYF
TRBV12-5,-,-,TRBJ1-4,TGTGCTAGTGGTTTGGCTCCGTGGGGCCGAGATGAAAAACTGTTTTTT,CASGLAPWGRDEKLFF
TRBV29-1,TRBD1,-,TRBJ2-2,TGCAGCGTTGGGGCACAGGGGGCGAACACCGGGGAGCTGTTTTTT,CSVGAQGANTGELFF
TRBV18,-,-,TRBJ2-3,TGTGCCAGCTCACCCCCCCGCCCCAGCGGCCGGAGCACAGATACGCAGTATTTT,CASSPPRPSGRSTDTQYF
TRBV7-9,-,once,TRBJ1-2,TGTGCCAGCAGCGAGGACAACCCGGATCTCTATGGCTACACCTTC,CASSEDNPDLYGYTF
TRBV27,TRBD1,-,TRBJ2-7,TGTGCCAGCAGTTTGGTAGGGGGCGGCCACGAGCAGTACTTC,CASSLVGGGHEQYF
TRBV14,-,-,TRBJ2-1,TGTGCCAGCAGCCTCCTAAGGGAGCGGCGATCCTACAATGAGCAGTTCTTC,CASSLLRERRSYNEQFF
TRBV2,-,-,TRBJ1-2,TGTGCCAGCAGTCACCCTAACAGGCTTCTCTATGGCTACACCTTC,CASSHPNRLLYGYTF
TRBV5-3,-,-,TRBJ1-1,TGTGCCAGAAGCTTGGGCTTTACGGGGAGGCGGCCTGAAGCTTTCTTT,CARSLGFTGRRPEAFF